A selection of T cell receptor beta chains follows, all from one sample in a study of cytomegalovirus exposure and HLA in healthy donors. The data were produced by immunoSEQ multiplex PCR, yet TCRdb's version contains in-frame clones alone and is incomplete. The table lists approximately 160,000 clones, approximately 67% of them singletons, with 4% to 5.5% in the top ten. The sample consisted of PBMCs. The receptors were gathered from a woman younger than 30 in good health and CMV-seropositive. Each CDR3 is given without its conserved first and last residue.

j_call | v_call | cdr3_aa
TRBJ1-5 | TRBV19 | ASRQGGNSNQPQH
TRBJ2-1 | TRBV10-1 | ASSASGNYNEQF
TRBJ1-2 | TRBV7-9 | ASRKTENYGYT
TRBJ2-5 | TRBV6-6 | ASSPKRGSQETQY
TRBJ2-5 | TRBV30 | AGNVGGQGETQY
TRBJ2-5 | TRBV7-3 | ASSSRDRGRETQY
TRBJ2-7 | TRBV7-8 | ASSWGVSYEQY
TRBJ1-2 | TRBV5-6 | ASSSTGSGYGYT
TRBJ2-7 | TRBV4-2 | ASSQDRGDRGYEQY
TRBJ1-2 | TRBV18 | ASSPSTGPFYGYT
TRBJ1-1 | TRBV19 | ASSSSPGGNTEAF
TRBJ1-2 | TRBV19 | ASSIPRGAAYPNYGYT
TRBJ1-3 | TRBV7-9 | ASSYSRTISGNTIY
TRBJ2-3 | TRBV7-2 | ASSEPGLAGGTDTQY
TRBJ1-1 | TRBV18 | ASQESPRGTEAF
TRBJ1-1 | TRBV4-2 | ASSQAHRAPEAF
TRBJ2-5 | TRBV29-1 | SVEAGGKRGETQY
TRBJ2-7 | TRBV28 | ATSRDTRVHYFYEQY
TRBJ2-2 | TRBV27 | ASSSGDRVLSGELF
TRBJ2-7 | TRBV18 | ASSPGTASYEQY
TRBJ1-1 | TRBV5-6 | ASSLGARSEAF
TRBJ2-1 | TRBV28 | ASSLLPPGSTSGEGNEQF
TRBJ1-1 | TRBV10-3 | ATKQGDGNTEAF
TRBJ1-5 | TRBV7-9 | ASSLAGGNQPQH
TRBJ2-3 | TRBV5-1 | ASSWGNLAGTDTQY
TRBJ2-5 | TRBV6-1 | ASSATHSGRGWTQY
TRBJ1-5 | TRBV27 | ASSLNGSNQPQH
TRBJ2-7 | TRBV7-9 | ASSAPWTGEHYEQY
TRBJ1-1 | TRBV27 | ASRDRPSYTEAF
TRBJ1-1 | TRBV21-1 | ASSKYSESF
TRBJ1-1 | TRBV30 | AWSLERTEAF
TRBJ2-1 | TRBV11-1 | ASSLDSGRSYNEQF
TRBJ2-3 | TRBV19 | ASTMGALMAGGLDTQY
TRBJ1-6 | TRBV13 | ASSPDRNSPLH
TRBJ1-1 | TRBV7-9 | ASRTGFHSEAF
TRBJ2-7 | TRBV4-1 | ASSQAPIRTTDYEQY
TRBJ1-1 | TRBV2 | ASSPATGPSPEAF
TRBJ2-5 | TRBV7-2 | ASSQTGMGSQY
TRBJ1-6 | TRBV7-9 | ASGQASWNSPLH
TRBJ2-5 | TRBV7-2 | ASSSFRSGIQETQY
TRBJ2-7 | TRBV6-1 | ASREPGQGAQEQY
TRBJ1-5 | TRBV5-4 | ASSLRGQNQPQH
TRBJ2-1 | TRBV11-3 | ASGTSGGYEQF
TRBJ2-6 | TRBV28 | ASSPKDRVFSGANVLT
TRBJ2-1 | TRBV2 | ASSDSRQGAGNEQF
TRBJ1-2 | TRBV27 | ASTAEAGTRLQVGYT
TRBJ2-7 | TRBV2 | ASNKEGPYEQY
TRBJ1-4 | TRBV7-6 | ASSSGQGNEKLF
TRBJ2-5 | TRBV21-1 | ASIQRTYQETQY
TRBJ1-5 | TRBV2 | ASSGGRGGQH
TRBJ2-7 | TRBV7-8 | ASSPGWANYEQY
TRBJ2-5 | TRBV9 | ASSVEWRGNQETQY
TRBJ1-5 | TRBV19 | ASSRRDARYAQH
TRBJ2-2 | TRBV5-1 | ASSLGDRTNTGELF
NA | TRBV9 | ASSVGGGTYEQY